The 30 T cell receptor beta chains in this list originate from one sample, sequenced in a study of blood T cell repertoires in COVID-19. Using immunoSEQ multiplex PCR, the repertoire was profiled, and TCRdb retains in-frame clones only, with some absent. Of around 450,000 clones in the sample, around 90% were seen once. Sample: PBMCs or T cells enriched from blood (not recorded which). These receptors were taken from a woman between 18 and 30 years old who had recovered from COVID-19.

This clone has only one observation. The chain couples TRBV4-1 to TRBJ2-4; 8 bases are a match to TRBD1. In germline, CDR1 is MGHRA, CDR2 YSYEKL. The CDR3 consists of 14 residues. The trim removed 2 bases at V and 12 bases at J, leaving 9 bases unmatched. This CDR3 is CASSQRDRKVDQYF. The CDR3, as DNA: TGCGCCAGCAGCCAACGGGACAGGAAAGTTGATCAGTACTTC.

The CDR3 spells CASSATGTAAYEQYF. Here the CDR3 DNA reads TGCGCCAGCAGTGCAACCGGGACAGCCGCCTACGAGCAGTACTTC. The V call is TRBV5-1, the J call TRBJ2-7, with 7 bases fitting TRBD1. The CDR3 length is 15 residues. The V and J ends lost 5 bases and 2 bases, in that order; junction bases with no gene match: 10. Germline V gene data show CDR1 as SGHRS and CDR2 as YFSETQ.

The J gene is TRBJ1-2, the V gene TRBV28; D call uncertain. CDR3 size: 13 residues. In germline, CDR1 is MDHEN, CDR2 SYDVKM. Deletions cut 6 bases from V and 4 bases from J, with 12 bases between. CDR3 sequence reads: CASRLSGGYGYTF. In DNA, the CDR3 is TGTGCCAGCAGGCTCTCAGGAGGCTATGGCTACACCTTC.

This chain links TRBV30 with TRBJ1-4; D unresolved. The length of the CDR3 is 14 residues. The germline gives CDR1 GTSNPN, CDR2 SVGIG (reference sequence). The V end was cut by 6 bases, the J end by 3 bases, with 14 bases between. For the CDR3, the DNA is TGTGCCTGCTCCCGCCAGCGTTCTAATGAAAAACTGTTTTTT. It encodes CACSRQRSNEKLFF. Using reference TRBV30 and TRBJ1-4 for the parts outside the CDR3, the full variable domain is SQTIHQWPATLVQPVGSPLSLECTVEGTSNPNLYWYRQAAGRGLQLLFYSVGIGQISSEVPQNLSASRPQDRQFILSSKKLLLSDSGFYLCACSRQRSNEKLFFGSGTQLSVL.

The DNA of the CDR3 is TGCGCCAGCAGTGAATTTAGCGGGGGTATATACGAGCAGTACTTC. Protein: CASSEFSGGIYEQYF. The J gene is TRBJ2-7, the V gene TRBV10-1; TRBD2 matches 9 bases. Unmatched junction bases numbered 7, after V lost 3 bases and J lost 4 bases. The germline gives CDR1 WNHNN, CDR2 SYGVQD (reference sequence). This CDR3 region has 15 residues.

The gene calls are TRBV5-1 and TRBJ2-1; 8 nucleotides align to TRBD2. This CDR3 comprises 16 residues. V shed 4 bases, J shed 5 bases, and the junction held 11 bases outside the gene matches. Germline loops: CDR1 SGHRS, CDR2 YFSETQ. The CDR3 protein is CASSPEVNSGDNEQFF. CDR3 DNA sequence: TGCGCCAGCAGCCCCGAGGTTAATAGCGGGGACAATGAGCAGTTCTTC.

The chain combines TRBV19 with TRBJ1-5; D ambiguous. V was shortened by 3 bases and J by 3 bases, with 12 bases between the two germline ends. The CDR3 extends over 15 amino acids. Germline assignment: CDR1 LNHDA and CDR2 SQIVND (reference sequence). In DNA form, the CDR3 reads TGTGCCAGTAGTATTATCACACCAACCAATCAGCCCCAGCATTTT. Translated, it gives CASSIITPTNQPQHF.

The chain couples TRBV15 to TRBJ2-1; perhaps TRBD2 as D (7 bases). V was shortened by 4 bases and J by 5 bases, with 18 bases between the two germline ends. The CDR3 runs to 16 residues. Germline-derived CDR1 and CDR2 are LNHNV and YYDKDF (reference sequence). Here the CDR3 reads CATSITRGAGNNEQFF. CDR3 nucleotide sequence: TGTGCCACCAGCATTACACGGGGGGCCGGTAACAATGAGCAGTTCTTC.

Written as DNA, the CDR3 is TGTGCCAGCAGCTTGGAGAACAGGGGGCTTACTGGAAACACCATATATTTT. Amino acids: CASSLENRGLTGNTIYF. J is TRBJ1-3 and V is TRBV5-4; TRBD1 matches 9 bases. The CDR3 runs to 17 residues. Unmatched junction bases numbered 6, after V lost 0 bases and J lost 2 bases. Germline assignment: CDR1 SGHNT and CDR2 YYREEE (reference sequence). The variable domain in full, completed from reference TRBV5-4 and TRBJ1-3, reads ETGVTQSPTHLIKTRGQQVTLRCSSQSGHNTVSWYQQALGQGPQFIFQYYREEENGRGNFPPRFSGLQFPNYSSELNVNALELDDSALYLCASSLENRGLTGNTIYFGEGSWLTVV.

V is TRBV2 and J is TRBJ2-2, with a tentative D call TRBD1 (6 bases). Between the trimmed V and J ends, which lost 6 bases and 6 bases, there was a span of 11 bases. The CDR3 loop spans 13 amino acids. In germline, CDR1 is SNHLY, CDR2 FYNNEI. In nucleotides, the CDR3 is TGTGCCAGCAGGACCCAGGGGTCCGGGGAGCTGTTTTTT. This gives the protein CASRTQGSGELFF.

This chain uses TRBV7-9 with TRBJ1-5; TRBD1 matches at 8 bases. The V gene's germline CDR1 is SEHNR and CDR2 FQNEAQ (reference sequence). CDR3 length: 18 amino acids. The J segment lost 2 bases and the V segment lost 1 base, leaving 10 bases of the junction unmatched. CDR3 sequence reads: CASSLGRLTGDGNQPQHF. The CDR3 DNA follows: TGTGCCAGCAGCTTAGGCCGCCTGACAGGGGACGGCAATCAGCCCCAGCATTTT. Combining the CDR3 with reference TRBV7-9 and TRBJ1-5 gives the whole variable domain DTGVSQNPRHKITKRGQNVTFRCDPISEHNRLYWYRQTLGQGPEFLTYFQNEAQLEKSRLLSDRFSAERPKGSFSTLEIQRTEQGDSAMYLCASSLGRLTGDGNQPQHFGDGTRLSIL.

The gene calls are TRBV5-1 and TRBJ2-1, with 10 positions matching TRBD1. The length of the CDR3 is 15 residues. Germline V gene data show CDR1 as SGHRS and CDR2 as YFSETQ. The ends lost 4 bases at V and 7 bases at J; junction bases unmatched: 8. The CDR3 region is CASSLETGGMNEQFF. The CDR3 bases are TGCGCCAGCAGCCTCGAGACAGGGGGCATGAATGAGCAGTTCTTC.

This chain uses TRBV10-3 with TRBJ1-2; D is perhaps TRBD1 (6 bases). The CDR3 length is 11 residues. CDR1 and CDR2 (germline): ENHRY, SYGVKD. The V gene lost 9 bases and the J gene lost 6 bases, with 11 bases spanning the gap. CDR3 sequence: CAMGAGDGYTF. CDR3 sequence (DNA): TGTGCCATGGGGGCCGGGGATGGCTACACCTTC.

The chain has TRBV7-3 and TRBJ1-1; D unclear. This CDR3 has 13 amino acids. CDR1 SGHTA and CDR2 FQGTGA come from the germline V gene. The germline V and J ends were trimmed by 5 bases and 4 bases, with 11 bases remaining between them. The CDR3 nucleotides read TGTGCCAGCAGCGCTACCCCGGGCACTGAAGCTTTCTTT. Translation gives CASSATPGTEAFF.

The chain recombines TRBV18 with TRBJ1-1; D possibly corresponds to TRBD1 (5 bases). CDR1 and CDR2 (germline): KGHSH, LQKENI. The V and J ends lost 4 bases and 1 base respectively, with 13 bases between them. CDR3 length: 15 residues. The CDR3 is CASSRPAGGNTEAFF. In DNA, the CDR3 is TGTGCCAGCTCACGGCCGGCGGGGGGGAACACTGAAGCTTTCTTT.

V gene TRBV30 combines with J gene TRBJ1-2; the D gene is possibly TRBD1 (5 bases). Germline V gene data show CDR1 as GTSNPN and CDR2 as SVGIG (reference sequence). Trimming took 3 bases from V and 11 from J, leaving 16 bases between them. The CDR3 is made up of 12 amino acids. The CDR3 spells CAWSGVRGSYTF. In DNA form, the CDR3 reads TGTGCCTGGAGCGGTGTAAGGGGATCGTACACCTTC.

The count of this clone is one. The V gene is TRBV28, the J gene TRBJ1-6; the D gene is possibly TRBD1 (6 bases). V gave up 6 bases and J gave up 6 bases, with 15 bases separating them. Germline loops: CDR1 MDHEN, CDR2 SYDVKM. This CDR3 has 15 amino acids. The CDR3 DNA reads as TGTGCCAGCAGCGCCGGCGACAGGTTTAATTCACCCCTCCACTTT. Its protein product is CASSAGDRFNSPLHF.

The CDR3 reads CATGQGGEKLFF. In nucleotides, the CDR3 is TGTGCCACCGGGCAGGGAGGAGAAAAACTGTTTTTT. The genes are TRBV2 and TRBJ1-4, with a weak D call TRBD1 (5 bases). Trimming removed 10 bases from V and 8 bases from J, with 14 bases in between. The germline V gene encodes CDR1 SNHLY and CDR2 FYNNEI. The CDR3 totals 12 residues.

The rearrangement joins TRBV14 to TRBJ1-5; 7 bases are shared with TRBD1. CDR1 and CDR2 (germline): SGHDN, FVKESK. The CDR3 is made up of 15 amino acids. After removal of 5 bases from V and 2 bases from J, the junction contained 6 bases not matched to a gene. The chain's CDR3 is CASSSSGQGNQPQHF. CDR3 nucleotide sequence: TGTGCCAGCAGCTCATCTGGACAGGGCAATCAGCCCCAGCATTTT. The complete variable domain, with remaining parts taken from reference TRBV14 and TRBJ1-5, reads EAGVTQFPSHSVIEKGQTVTLRCDPISGHDNLYWYRRVMGKEIKFLLHFVKESKQDESGMPNNRFLAERTGGTYSTLKVQPAELEDSGVYFCASSSSGQGNQPQHFGDGTRLSIL.

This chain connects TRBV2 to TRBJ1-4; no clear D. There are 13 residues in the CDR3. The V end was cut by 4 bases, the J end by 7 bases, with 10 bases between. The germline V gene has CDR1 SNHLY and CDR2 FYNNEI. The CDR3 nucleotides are TGTGCCAGCAGTGGGCTTCGCAGTGAAAAACTGTTTTTT. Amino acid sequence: CASSGLRSEKLFF. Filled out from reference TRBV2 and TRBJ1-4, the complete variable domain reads EPEVTQTPSHQVTQMGQEVILRCVPISNHLYFYWYRQILGQKVEFLVSFYNNEISEKSEIFDDQFSVERPDGSNFTLKIRSTKLEDSAMYFCASSGLRSEKLFFGSGTQLSVL.

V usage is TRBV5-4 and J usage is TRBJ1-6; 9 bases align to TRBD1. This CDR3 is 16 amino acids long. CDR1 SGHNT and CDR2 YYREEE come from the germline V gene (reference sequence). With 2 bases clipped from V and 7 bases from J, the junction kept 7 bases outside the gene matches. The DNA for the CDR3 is TGTGCCAGCAGCTTTTCACTCGGGACAGGGAATTCACCCCTCCACTTT. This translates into CASSFSLGTGNSPLHF.

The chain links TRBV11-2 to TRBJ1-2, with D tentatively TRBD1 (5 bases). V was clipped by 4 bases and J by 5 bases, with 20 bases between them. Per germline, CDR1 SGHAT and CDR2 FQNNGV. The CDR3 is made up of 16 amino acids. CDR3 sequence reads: CASSSGTWGARYGYTF. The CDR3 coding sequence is TGTGCCAGCAGCTCCGGTACATGGGGCGCTAGATATGGCTACACCTTC.

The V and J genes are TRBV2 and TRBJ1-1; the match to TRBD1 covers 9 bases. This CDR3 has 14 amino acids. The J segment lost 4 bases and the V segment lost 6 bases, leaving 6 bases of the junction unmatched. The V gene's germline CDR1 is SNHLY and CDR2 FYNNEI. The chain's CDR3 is CASRTTGGSTEAFF. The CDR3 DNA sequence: TGTGCCAGCAGGACGACAGGGGGAAGCACTGAAGCTTTCTTT.

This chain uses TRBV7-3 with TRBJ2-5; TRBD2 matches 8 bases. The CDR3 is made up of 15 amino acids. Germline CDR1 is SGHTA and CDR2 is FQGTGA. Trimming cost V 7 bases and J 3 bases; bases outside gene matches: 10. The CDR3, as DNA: TGTGCCAGCACCCCTGGCGGGGGGAGAGAAGAGACCCAGTACTTC. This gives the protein CASTPGGGREETQYF.

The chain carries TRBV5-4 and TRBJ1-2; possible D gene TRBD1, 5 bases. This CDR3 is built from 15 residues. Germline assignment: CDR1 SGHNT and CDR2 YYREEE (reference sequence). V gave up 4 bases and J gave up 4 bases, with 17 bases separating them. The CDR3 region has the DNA TGTGCCAGCAGCAACCCTCAGGGCTTCGGCTATGGCTACACCTTC. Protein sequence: CASSNPQGFGYGYTF.

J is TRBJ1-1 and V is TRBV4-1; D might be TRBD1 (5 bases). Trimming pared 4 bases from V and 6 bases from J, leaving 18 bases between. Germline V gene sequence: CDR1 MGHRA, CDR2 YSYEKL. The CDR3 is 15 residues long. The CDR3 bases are TGCGCCAGCAGCCGGATTCAGGGAGGGTGGGCTGAAGCTTTCTTT. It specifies CASSRIQGGWAEAFF.

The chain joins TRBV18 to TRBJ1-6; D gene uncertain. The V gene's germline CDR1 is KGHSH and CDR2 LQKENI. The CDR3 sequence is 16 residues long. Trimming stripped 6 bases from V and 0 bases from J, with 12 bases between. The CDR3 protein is CASSQSPSSYNSPLHF. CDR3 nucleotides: TGTGCCAGCTCCCAGTCACCTAGCTCCTATAATTCACCCCTCCACTTT.

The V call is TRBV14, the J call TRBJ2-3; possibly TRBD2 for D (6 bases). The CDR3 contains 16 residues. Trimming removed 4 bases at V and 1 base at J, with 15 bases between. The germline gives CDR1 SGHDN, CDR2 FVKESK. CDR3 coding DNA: TGTGCCAGCAGCCCCCTCCGGGGCGGGGGCACAGATACGCAGTATTTT. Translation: CASSPLRGGGTDTQYF.

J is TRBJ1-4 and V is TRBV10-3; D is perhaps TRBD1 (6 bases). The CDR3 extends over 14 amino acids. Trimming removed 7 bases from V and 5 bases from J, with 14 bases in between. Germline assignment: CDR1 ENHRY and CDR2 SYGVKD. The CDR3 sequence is CAITKTGTNEKLFF. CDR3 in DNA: TGTGCCATCACTAAAACCGGGACAAATGAAAAACTGTTTTTT.

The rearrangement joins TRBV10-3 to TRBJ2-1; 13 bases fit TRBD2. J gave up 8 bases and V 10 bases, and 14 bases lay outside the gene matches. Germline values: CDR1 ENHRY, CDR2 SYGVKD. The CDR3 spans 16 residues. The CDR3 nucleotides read TGTGCCACACGCTCTACTAGCGGGGGGGCCATGGATGAGCAGTTCTTC. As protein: CATRSTSGGAMDEQFF.